This T cell receptor beta chain is from a study of cytomegalovirus exposure and HLA in healthy donors. For the study at large: Researchers found that around 80% of about 400 genotyped donors fell within the Caucasian-associated ancestry cluster.

It was with 60 Vbeta and 13 Jbeta primers that the PCR ran. The table came from immunoSEQ multiplex PCR; TCRdb's copy has only in-frame clones and leaves some out. Among 90,000 to 150,000 clones listed, approximately 80% were seen once. The study's findings and limits: The authors later linked a missense DCLRE1C variant to TCR beta V- and J-gene trimming. An analysis was carried out later, and it reportedly showed fewer N-insertions in an Asian-associated ancestry cluster than the approximately 680-donor mean.

The CDR3 totals 15 residues. The germline CDR1 and CDR2 sequences are MNHEY and SMNVEV (reference sequence). V lost 5 bases to trimming and J lost 2 bases; unmatched junction nucleotides: 7. In regard to this clone: Its antigen is still unknown.

It was healthy bone marrow donors who served as donors. The receptor was derived from a man aged 50-59 years in good health and CMV-seronegative. The chain uses TRBV27 and TRBJ2-7; TRBD1 matches at 9 bases. The sequenced sample consisted of PBMCs. In DNA, the CDR3 is TGTGCCAGCAGTACCCTCCGGGACAGGGCCTACGAGCAGTACTTC. Translation gives CASSTLRDRAYEQYF.